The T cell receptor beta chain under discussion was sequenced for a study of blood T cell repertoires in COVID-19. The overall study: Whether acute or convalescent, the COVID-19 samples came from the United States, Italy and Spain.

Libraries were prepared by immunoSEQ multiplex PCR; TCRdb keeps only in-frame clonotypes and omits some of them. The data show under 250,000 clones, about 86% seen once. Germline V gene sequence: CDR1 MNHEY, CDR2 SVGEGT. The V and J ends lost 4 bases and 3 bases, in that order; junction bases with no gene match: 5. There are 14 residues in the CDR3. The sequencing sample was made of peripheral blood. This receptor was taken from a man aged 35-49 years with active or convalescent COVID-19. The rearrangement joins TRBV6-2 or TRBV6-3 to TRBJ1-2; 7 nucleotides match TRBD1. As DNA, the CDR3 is TGTGCCAGCAGTTCCCCGGGGACAGACTATGGCTACACCTTC. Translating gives CASSSPGTDYGYTF.